The 25 T cell receptor beta chains below were found in one sample sequenced in a study of control samples from healthy donors and cancer patients. The assay was immunoSEQ multiplex PCR, and TCRdb's table has in-frame clones only and misses some. The sample records about 160,000 clones, approximately 93% being singletons. Sequencing was done on a sample of blood. The receptors here all came from a woman aged 40 to 50 in good health.

In this sample, this clone turned up once. J is TRBJ1-5 and V is TRBV6-2 or TRBV6-3, with 7 bases lining up with TRBD1. Germline V gene data show CDR1 as MNHEY and CDR2 as SVGEGT. Germline trimming cut 5 bases from V and 10 bases from J; bases unmatched to any gene: 17. The CDR3 totals 16 residues. The DNA for the CDR3 is TGTGCCAGCAGTCAGGGACAGCCGGGTATGGTGAAACCCCAGCATTTT. Translating it yields CASSQGQPGMVKPQHF.

This clone was detected once. V and J are TRBV7-2 and TRBJ1-5, with 7 positions matching TRBD1. Germline values: CDR1 SGHTA, CDR2 FQGNSA. The CDR3 is 16 residues long. V lost 5 bases, J lost 0 bases, and 7 bases stayed unmatched. The CDR3 spells CASSPRTGYSNQPQHF. The DNA for the CDR3 is TGTGCCAGCAGCCCCAGGACAGGATATAGCAATCAGCCCCAGCATTTT.

The chain is built from TRBV3-1 (or the pseudogene TRBV3-2) and TRBJ1-2; no clear D gene. Per germline, CDR1 LGHDT and CDR2 YNNKEL (reference sequence). This CDR3 region has 14 residues. V lost 3 bases to trimming and J lost 5 bases, with 13 bases between them. CDR3 in DNA: TGTGCCAGCAGCCACCAAGGGATAGAGTATGGCTACACCTTC. It is translated as CASSHQGIEYGYTF.

V gene TRBV7-8 combines with J gene TRBJ2-3; 7 positions agree with TRBD1. This CDR3 region has 19 residues. Germline CDR1 is SGHVS and CDR2 is FQNEAQ. V lost 1 base and J lost 0; bases outside the gene matches: 13. The CDR3 protein is CASSLEGGAQTTSTDTQYF. The CDR3 DNA follows: TGTGCCAGCAGCTTAGAAGGGGGCGCCCAGACTACTAGCACAGATACGCAGTATTTT.

This chain joins TRBV10-3 and TRBJ2-1; D is unclear. This CDR3 contains 12 residues. Trimming left V 6 bases short and J 5 bases short, with 8 bases between. Per the germline V gene, CDR1 is ENHRY and CDR2 is SYGVKD. The CDR3 loop is CAIRSANNEQFF. DNA of the CDR3: TGTGCCATCAGGTCAGCCAACAATGAGCAGTTCTTC.

The J gene is TRBJ1-2, the V gene TRBV30; D possibly corresponds to TRBD1 (6 bases). The CDR3 length is 12 residues. Trimming pared 2 bases from V and 7 bases from J, leaving 11 bases between. Germline CDR1 reads GTSNPN; CDR2 reads SVGIG (reference sequence). This CDR3 is CAWSLGAIGYTF. CDR3 nucleotides: TGTGCCTGGAGTCTGGGGGCGATTGGCTACACCTTC.

The V and J genes are TRBV5-1 and TRBJ2-7; D perhaps matches TRBD1 (6 bases). The germline V gene has CDR1 SGHRS and CDR2 YFSETQ. The CDR3 length is 13 residues. The V gene lost 0 bases and the J gene lost 9 bases, with 13 bases spanning the gap. CDR3 residues: CASSLESGVVQYF. CDR3 DNA: TGCGCCAGCAGCTTGGAGTCAGGGGTTGTGCAGTACTTC.

The chain combines TRBV6-6 with TRBJ1-2; D is possibly TRBD1 (6 bases). V gave up 10 bases and J gave up 4 bases, with 16 bases separating them. Germline V gives CDR1 MNHNY, CDR2 SVGAGI (reference sequence). The CDR3 length is 13 residues. DNA of the CDR3: TGTGCCACTACGGAGGGGGGGGGCTATGGCTACACCTTC. Translation: CATTEGGGYGYTF.

This rearrangement joins TRBV5-5 to TRBJ2-3; maybe TRBD2 (5 bases). CDR1 and CDR2 (germline): SGHKS, YYEKEE (reference sequence). This CDR3 is built from 13 residues. With 3 bases removed from V and 6 bases from J, the gap between germline ends came to 11 bases. The CDR3 bases are TGTGCCAGCAGCTCCGAACGGAGGGATACGCAGTATTTT. This encodes CASSSERRDTQYF.

The chain couples TRBV28 to TRBJ1-5; no reliable D call. V lost 3 bases to trimming and J lost 4 bases, with 16 bases between them. Germline CDR1 MDHEN, CDR2 SYDVKM. This CDR3 comprises 16 residues. CDR3 loop: CASSFVSAEDNQPQHF. The CDR3 DNA is TGTGCCAGCAGTTTTGTCTCGGCAGAAGATAATCAGCCCCAGCATTTT.

The chain couples TRBV6-5 to TRBJ2-5; 7 nucleotides agree with TRBD1. Trimming took 5 bases from V and 7 from J; bases not matched to a gene: 10. CDR1 is MNHEY and CDR2 is SVGAGI in the germline V gene. The length of the CDR3 is 14 residues. The CDR3 DNA sequence: TGTGCCAGCAGTCCCCGGACAGGCAGGGGGACCCAGTACTTC. It is translated as CASSPRTGRGTQYF.

V usage is TRBV3-1 (or the pseudogene TRBV3-2) and J usage is TRBJ2-3; TRBD1 is a possible D gene (5 bases). The CDR3 is 15 amino acids. Trimming pared 2 bases from V and 4 bases from J, leaving 13 bases between. From germline, CDR1 is LGHDT and CDR2 YNNKEL (reference sequence). The CDR3 region is CASSQQRQGPDTQYF. CDR3 nucleotides: TGTGCCAGCAGCCAACAACGCCAGGGTCCAGATACGCAGTATTTT.

This sequence joins TRBV20-1 and TRBJ2-7, with TRBD2 matching over 8 bases. Unmatched junction bases numbered 8, after V lost 3 bases and J lost 1 base. The CDR3 consists of 15 residues. Germline assignment: CDR1 DFQATT and CDR2 SNEGSKA (reference sequence). The CDR3 spells CSASVLAGSSYEQYF. In nucleotides, the CDR3 is TGCAGTGCTAGTGTGTTAGCGGGAAGTTCCTACGAGCAGTACTTC.

This chain links TRBV2 with TRBJ2-5; 8 positions agree with TRBD1. The CDR3 is 14 residues long. The germline V gene has CDR1 SNHLY and CDR2 FYNNEI. After removal of 0 bases from V and 3 bases from J, the junction contained 0 bases not matched to a gene. The CDR3 protein is CASSEAQGEETQYF. In DNA form, the CDR3 reads TGTGCCAGCAGTGAAGCACAGGGGGAAGAGACCCAGTACTTC.

This clone was found once. The rearrangement links TRBV6-2 or TRBV6-3 to TRBJ1-5; TRBD1 matches 9 bases. The germline V gene has CDR1 MNHEY and CDR2 SVGEGT. The CDR3 consists of 16 residues. The V and J ends lost 5 bases and 2 bases, in that order; junction bases with no gene match: 7. The CDR3 region has the DNA TGTGCCAGCAGTCAAAAGGGACAGGGCGGCAATCAGCCCCAGCATTTT. This sequence encodes CASSQKGQGGNQPQHF.

The sample holds one count of this clone. V and J are TRBV14 and TRBJ1-1, with D possibly TRBD1 on 5 matching bases. Germline V gene data show CDR1 as SGHDN and CDR2 as FVKESK. CDR3 length: 16 residues. Trimming removed 0 bases from V and 0 bases from J, with 11 bases in between. The CDR3 protein is CASSQDLGRVNTEAFF. For the CDR3, the DNA is TGTGCCAGCAGCCAAGATTTGGGGCGGGTGAACACTGAAGCTTTCTTT.

The genes are TRBV10-3 and TRBJ1-3, with D uncertain. Trimming shortened V by 2 bases and J by 0 bases, and 14 bases separated the two germline ends. The CDR3 covers 17 residues. The germline V gene encodes CDR1 ENHRY and CDR2 SYGVKD. The CDR3 loop is CAISESSVWSSGNTIYF. CDR3 sequence (DNA): TGTGCCATCAGTGAGAGTTCAGTGTGGAGCTCTGGAAACACCATATATTTT.

The genes are TRBV19 and TRBJ1-4; 7 bases are a match to TRBD1. In germline, CDR1 is LNHDA, CDR2 SQIVND (reference sequence). The CDR3 has 17 amino acids. J lost 6 bases, V lost 5 bases, and 15 bases had no gene match. The CDR3 region has the DNA TGTGCCAGTAGTCCCTCGGGACAGTCGGTTTTTGATGAAAAACTGTTTTTT. Protein: CASSPSGQSVFDEKLFF.

This CDR3 reads CASSRTGRHEKLFF. The DNA of the CDR3 is TGTGCCAGTAGCCGGACAGGGAGGCATGAAAAACTGTTTTTT. The chain combines TRBV19 with TRBJ1-4; 8 nucleotides line up with TRBD1. The CDR3 is 14 residues long. The junction had 6 bases not matched to a gene; V was cut back by 6 bases and J by 6 bases. Germline CDR1 LNHDA, CDR2 SQIVND (reference sequence).

The chain employs TRBV30 and TRBJ1-5; 7 nucleotides align to TRBD1. Germline V gene lookup returns CDR1 GTSNPN and CDR2 SVGIG (reference sequence). V dropped 4 bases and J dropped 2; count of bases not matched to a gene: 5. There are 14 residues in the CDR3. The CDR3 reads CAWTGQEGNQPQHF. CDR3 coding DNA: TGTGCCTGGACTGGACAGGAGGGCAATCAGCCCCAGCATTTT.

This chain joins TRBV4-3 and TRBJ2-7; 10 bases line up with TRBD1. The CDR3 is 17 residues long. CDR1 is LGHNA and CDR2 is YSLEER in the germline V gene. With V trimmed by 6 bases and J by 2 bases, 13 bases remained unmatched. This CDR3 reads CASSPQGGGQGTYEQYF. In DNA, the CDR3 is TGCGCCAGCAGTCCTCAGGGCGGGGGACAGGGGACCTACGAGCAGTACTTC.

The chain combines TRBV7-6 with TRBJ2-5; 7 bases are a match to TRBD1. The trim removed 1 base at V and 0 bases at J, leaving 5 bases unmatched. The CDR3 is 16 residues long. Germline CDR1 reads SGHVS; CDR2 reads FNYEAQ. CDR3 bases: TGTGCCAGCAGCTTAGGCGAGGGACAGTACCAAGAGACCCAGTACTTC. Protein product: CASSLGEGQYQETQYF.

Worth noting for this clone: Other DNA sequences in the same sample also yield this CDR3. The V and J genes are TRBV5-1 and TRBJ2-2, with 7 bases matching TRBD1. The CDR3 has 15 amino acids. CDR1 and CDR2 from the germline V gene are SGHRS and YFSETQ. V lost 1 base, J lost 5 bases, and 5 bases stayed unmatched. The CDR3 DNA is TGCGCCAGCAGCTTGCCAGGGGGTGGTACCGGGGAGCTGTTTTTT. Encoded protein: CASSLPGGGTGELFF.

V usage is TRBV5-1 and J usage is TRBJ1-2; D is uncertain. Germline lookup yields CDR1 SGHRS and CDR2 YFSETQ. The germline V and J ends were trimmed by 4 bases and 4 bases, with 11 bases remaining between them. There are 13 residues in the CDR3. In DNA, the CDR3 is TGCGCCAGCAGCGTCGACGCAAGCTATGGCTACACCTTC. Its translation: CASSVDASYGYTF.

The chain links TRBV5-4 to TRBJ2-5, with 11 nucleotides matching TRBD2. The CDR3 is 19 residues long. Germline V CDR1 and CDR2: SGHNT, YYREEE (reference sequence). V dropped 4 bases and J dropped 5; count of bases not matched to a gene: 19. CDR3 bases: TGTGCCAGCAGCCCATGGGGTAGCGGGGGGGCGGAATCAGCTGAGACCCAGTACTTC. The encoded protein is CASSPWGSGGAESAETQYF.